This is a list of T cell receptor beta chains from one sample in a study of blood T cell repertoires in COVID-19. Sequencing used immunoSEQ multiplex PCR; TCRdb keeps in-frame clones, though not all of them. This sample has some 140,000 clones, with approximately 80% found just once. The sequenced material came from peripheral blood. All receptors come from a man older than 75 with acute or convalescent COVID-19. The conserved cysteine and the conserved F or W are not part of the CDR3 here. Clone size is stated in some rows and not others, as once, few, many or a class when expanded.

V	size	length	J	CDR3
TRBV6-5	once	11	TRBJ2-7	ASRPRGSYEQY
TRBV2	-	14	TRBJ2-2	ASSEGSLINTGELF
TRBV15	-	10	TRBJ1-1	ATSTGHSEAF
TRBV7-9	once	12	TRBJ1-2	ASSHRGGEGGYT
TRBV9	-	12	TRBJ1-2	ASSPTGQGGGYT
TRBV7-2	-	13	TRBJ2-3	ASSLAASGGDTQY
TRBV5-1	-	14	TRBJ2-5	ASSPTGQGLGETQY
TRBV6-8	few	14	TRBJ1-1	ASTPTPGTGGTEAF
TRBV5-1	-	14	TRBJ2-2	ASRGGTYANTGELF
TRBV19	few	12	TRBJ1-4	ASRRTTQSGELF
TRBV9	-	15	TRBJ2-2	ASSEGVRSGGTGELF